This T cell receptor beta chain is drawn from a study of control samples from healthy donors and cancer patients. The germline V and J ends were trimmed by 0 bases and 3 bases, with 12 bases remaining between them. Per the germline V gene, CDR1 is SGDLS and CDR2 is YYNGEE. CDR3 length equals 15 residues. Method: immunoSEQ multiplex PCR; TCRdb's copy keeps in-frame clones and lacks some. The sample carries roughly 170,000 clones, approximately 94% recorded once. This TCR derives from a woman under 30 in good health. The chain combines TRBV9 with TRBJ1-2; weak D call: TRBD1 (5 bases). Input material: blood. The DNA for the CDR3 is TGTGCCAGCAGCGTAGACCCACAGGAGTACTATGGCTACACCTTC. It specifies CASSVDPQEYYGYTF.